This is a list of T cell receptor beta chains from one sample in a study of T-cell reconstitution after alpha-beta-depleted transplantation in children. TCRdb processed the PCR reads anew with MiXCR; each CDR3 protein has one entry. The sample contains 600,000 to 800,000 distinct CDR3 sequences, around 13% of which appear only once. This specimen consisted of PBMCs, obtained before TCRalphabeta/CD19-depleted stem cell transplant. The receptors originated from a girl aged 2 to 9 with congenital amegakaryocytic thrombocytopenia, due to receive a stem cell transplant. CDR3s include the opening cysteine and the closing phenylalanine or tryptophan. D genes are given only for firm matches. Where a row states a size, it is once, few, many or the class of an expanded clone; other rows omit it.

many,TRBD1,TRBJ2-1,TRBV20-1,15,CSASSGQERHNEQFF,TGCAGTGCTAGTTCGGGACAGGAGCGGCACAATGAGCAGTTCTTC
many,.,TRBJ2-3,TRBV15,12,CATSREADTQYF,TGTGCCACCAGTAGAGAGGCAGATACGCAGTATTTT
few,.,TRBJ2-3,TRBV27,13,CASRGHSTDTQYF,TGTGCCAGCAGGGGACACAGCACAGATACGCAGTATTTT
.,TRBD1,TRBJ2-5,TRBV19,13,CASTGQGKETQYF,TGTGCCAGTACAGGACAGGGGAAAGAGACCCAGTACTTC
few,TRBD2,TRBJ2-7,TRBV2,15,CASGARGGQSYEQYF,TGTGCCAGCGGGGCCCGGGGGGGCCAATCCTACGAGCAGTACTTC
.,TRBD2,TRBJ2-1,TRBV7-6,16,CASSLGSGRMYNEQFF,TGTGCCAGCAGCTTAGGAAGCGGGAGGATGTACAATGAGCAGTTCTTC
few,.,TRBJ2-2,TRBV5-1,15,CASSLARGDTGGLFF,TGCGCCAGCAGCTTGGCCAGGGGGGACACCGGGGGGCTGTTTTTT
many,.,TRBJ2-2,TRBV7-3,14,CASSLIGDSGELFF,TGTGCCAGCAGCTTAATAGGAGATTCCGGGGAGCTGTTTTTT
.,.,TRBJ1-5,TRBV18,18,CASSPVAVADQMNQPQHF,TGTGCCAGCTCACCGGTTGCGGTGGCCGACCAAATGAATCAGCCCCAGCATTTT
.,TRBD1,TRBJ2-1,TRBV5-6,14,CASSLQGVESEQFF,TGTGCCAGCAGCTTGCAGGGGGTGGAATCTGAGCAGTTCTTC
many,.,TRBJ1-3,TRBV5-5,14,CASSLQEAGNTIYF,TGTGCCAGCAGCTTACAGGAGGCTGGAAACACCATATATTTT
.,TRBD2,TRBJ2-1,TRBV30,16,CAWERGSGSSYNEQFF,TGTGCCTGGGAACGGGGTAGCGGGAGCTCCTACAATGAGCAGTTCTTC
many,TRBD2,TRBJ2-1,TRBV7-2,16,CASSNIPSGGYNEQFF,TGTGCCAGCAGCAACATCCCTAGCGGGGGGTACAATGAGCAGTTCTTC
.,.,TRBJ2-1,TRBV3-1,13,CASSRRLGNEQFF,TGTGCCAGCAGCCGACGTCTCGGGAATGAGCAGTTCTTC
.,.,TRBJ2-7,TRBV4-2,18,CASSQDGVYSESSYEQYF,TGTGCCAGCAGCCAAGATGGGGTGTATTCAGAGAGCTCCTACGAGCAGTACTTC
many,.,TRBJ2-1,TRBV20-1,16,CSASSSEAGSYNEQFF,TGCAGTGCTAGCTCCTCGGAGGCGGGATCCTACAATGAGCAGTTCTTC
few,TRBD1,TRBJ1-2,TRBV29-1,14,CSVLYLDRANGYTF,TGCAGCGTGTTATATTTGGACAGGGCCAATGGCTACACCTTC
few,.,TRBJ2-7,TRBV29-1,13,CSVEGDLSYEQYF,TGCAGCGTTGAAGGGGACTTATCCTACGAGCAGTACTTC
many,.,TRBJ2-5,TRBV20-1,13,CSASYGLQETQYF,TGCAGTGCTAGCTACGGGCTCCAAGAGACCCAGTACTTC
.,.,TRBJ2-5,TRBV5-1,15,CASSLELSEWETQYF,TGCGCCAGCAGCTTGGAGCTGAGTGAATGGGAGACCCAGTACTTC
many,TRBD2,TRBJ2-3,TRBV12-3/TRBV12-4,14,CASSYSGRGDTQYF,TGTGCCAGCAGTTATAGCGGGAGGGGTGATACGCAGTATTTT
few,.,TRBJ2-7,TRBV5-6,14,CASSMATGFYEQYF,TGTGCCAGCAGTATGGCGACAGGTTTCTACGAGCAGTACTTC
many,.,TRBJ2-5,TRBV3-1,16,CASTPTGGLGVETQYF,TGTGCCAGCACCCCAACGGGGGGCCTAGGCGTAGAGACCCAGTACTTC